Following are 29 T cell receptor beta chains from one sample sequenced in a study of shared clonotypes between healthy human individuals. Sequencing used immunoSEQ multiplex PCR; TCRdb keeps in-frame clones, though not all of them. The sample lists 2,500,000 or so clones; around nine tenths were seen once. The sample comprised naive CD4+ T cells sorted from blood. Specified subset: CD45RA+ positively selected. These receptors were taken from a man aged 18 to 35 in good health.

Only one count was recorded for this clone. This chain uses TRBV10-3 with TRBJ1-4; D perhaps matches TRBD1 (6 bases). The CDR3 has 15 residues. V was trimmed by 2 bases and J by 3 bases, leaving 10 bases between them. Germline V CDR1 and CDR2: ENHRY, SYGVKD. The CDR3 nucleotides read TGTGCCATCAGTGAGGCAGGGGTTCCTAATGAAAAACTGTTTTTT. Protein: CAISEAGVPNEKLFF.

The chain links TRBV6-6 to TRBJ2-1; 9 bases line up with TRBD2. V shed 6 bases and J 8 bases; nucleotides not matched to a gene: 14. The CDR3 has 16 amino acids. The V gene's germline CDR1 is MNHNY and CDR2 SVGAGI (reference sequence). The CDR3 loop reads CASSALAGAGRDEQFF. CDR3 in DNA: TGTGCCAGCAGCGCCTTAGCGGGAGCGGGTAGGGATGAGCAGTTCTTC.

This chain links TRBV27 with TRBJ1-5, with D hard to call. The V gene's germline CDR1 is MNHEY and CDR2 SMNVEV (reference sequence). The CDR3 is made up of 17 amino acids. Trimming pared 6 bases from V and 0 bases from J, leaving 18 bases between. CDR3 nucleotide sequence: TGTGCCAGCAGGCCCGGAGTCGGAAGTTATAGCAATCAGCCCCAGCATTTT. This sequence encodes CASRPGVGSYSNQPQHF.

The chain combines TRBV14 with TRBJ1-4; D is possibly TRBD1 (6 bases). This CDR3 contains 15 residues. With 4 bases removed from V and 8 bases from J, the gap between germline ends came to 17 bases. Looked up from germline, CDR1 is SGHDN and CDR2 is FVKESK. The CDR3 DNA is TGTGCCAGCAGCCTTACACAGGGTAAATCGGAAAAACTGTTTTTT. Its translation is CASSLTQGKSEKLFF.

The chain links TRBV4-1 to TRBJ2-5; maybe TRBD2 (6 bases). CDR1 is MGHRA, CDR2 YSYEKL, per germline. The CDR3 runs 14 residues. Trimming took off 5 bases at V and 2 bases at J, with 12 bases between the two ends. The CDR3 sequence is CASSGLAPQETQYF. The CDR3 DNA reads TGCGCCAGCAGCGGGCTAGCGCCACAAGAGACCCAGTACTTC.

The chain links TRBV28 to TRBJ2-1; 7 bases match TRBD2. V lost 6 bases to trimming and J lost 2 bases; unmatched junction nucleotides: 13. Germline V gene lookup returns CDR1 MDHEN and CDR2 SYDVKM. The CDR3 loop spans 17 amino acids. CDR3 sequence (DNA): TGTGCCAGCAGCCTTGGGGGGGGGACTCTCCCCTACAATGAGCAGTTCTTC. It translates to CASSLGGGTLPYNEQFF.

CDR3 DNA: TGTGCCAGCAGCAAAGGGCTAGCGGGGGAGGCTGAGCAGTACTTC. It yields the protein CASSKGLAGEAEQYF. The chain recombines TRBV21-1 with TRBJ2-7; the table's D call, TRBD2, has no DNA check behind it. TRBV21-1 is tagged as a pseudogene. The CDR3 covers 15 residues.

As to this clone: The sample has other DNA sequences that encode this CDR3 too. The rearrangement joins TRBV19 to TRBJ2-7, with a weak D call TRBD1 (7 bases). CDR3 length: 15 residues. Germline assignment: CDR1 LNHDA and CDR2 SQIVND (reference sequence). Trimming removed 2 bases at V and 4 bases at J, with 15 bases between. The CDR3 DNA reads TGTGCCAGTAGTATATCCCCAGGGGGGAGTTACGAGCAGTACTTC. Amino acids: CASSISPGGSYEQYF. Based on the CDR3 plus reference TRBV19 and TRBJ2-7, the full variable domain is DGGITQSPKYLFRKEGQNVTLSCEQNLNHDAMYWYRQDPGQGLRLIYYSQIVNDFQKGDIAEGYSVSREKKESFPLTVTSAQKNPTAFYLCASSISPGGSYEQYFGPGTRLTVT.

The gene calls are TRBV12-1 and TRBJ1-3. TRBV12-1 is reported as a pseudogene. The CDR3 runs to 9 residues. CDR3 sequence (DNA): TGTGCCAGCAGCCGAACCGGGCATTTT. Translation gives CASSRTGHF.

This chain connects TRBV6-5 to TRBJ2-1, with D perhaps matching TRBD2 (5 bases). V shed 3 bases and J shed 6 bases, with 12 bases lying between them. The CDR3 sequence is 14 residues long. In germline, CDR1 is MNHEY, CDR2 SVGAGI. The CDR3 sequence: CASSYLREVNEQFF. The DNA of the CDR3 is TGTGCCAGCAGTTATCTCCGGGAAGTCAATGAGCAGTTCTTC.

This sequence joins TRBV7-2 and TRBJ1-1; the D is unclear. CDR3 length: 12 residues. Between the trimmed V and J ends, which lost 2 bases and 6 bases, there was a span of 7 bases. Germline V gene data show CDR1 as SGHTA and CDR2 as FQGNSA. In DNA form, the CDR3 reads TGTGCCAGCAGCTTAATAAGGGCTGAAGCTTTCTTT. It translates to CASSLIRAEAFF.

On this clone: The sample contains more than one DNA sequence encoding this CDR3. This CDR3 is CASSQDLAGTYNEQFF. The CDR3 bases are TGCGCCAGCAGCCAAGACCTAGCGGGAACATACAATGAGCAGTTCTTC. V gene TRBV4-3 combines with J gene TRBJ2-1; 9 bases fit TRBD2. The germline V gene encodes CDR1 LGHNA and CDR2 YSLEER. With V trimmed by 0 bases and J by 4 bases, 4 bases remained unmatched. The CDR3 runs 16 residues.

V gene TRBV28 combines with J gene TRBJ2-3; possibly TRBD1 for D (6 bases). V lost 5 bases, J lost 4 bases, and 16 bases lay in between. CDR1 MDHEN and CDR2 SYDVKM come from the germline V gene. This CDR3 region has 15 residues. CDR3 loop: CASSTQGSRADTQYF. The CDR3 DNA reads TGTGCCAGCAGTACTCAGGGGTCTAGGGCAGATACGCAGTATTTT.

The V call is TRBV30, the J call TRBJ2-7, with 10 nucleotides matching TRBD2. Trimming at V came to 3 bases and at J to 3 bases, leaving 11 bases not matched to a gene. The germline gives CDR1 GTSNPN, CDR2 SVGIG (reference sequence). This CDR3 is built from 16 residues. CDR3 in amino acids: CAWSKPLAGDRYEQYF. The CDR3 DNA sequence: TGTGCCTGGAGCAAGCCCCTAGCGGGAGATCGCTACGAGCAGTACTTC.

This clone is a singleton in its sample. This rearrangement joins TRBV7-9 to TRBJ2-2; D not resolved. Germline CDR1 is SEHNR and CDR2 is FQNEAQ (reference sequence). This CDR3 is 13 amino acids long. Trimming pared 4 bases from V and 5 bases from J, leaving 8 bases between. DNA for the CDR3: TGTGCCAGCAGCTCGATGGGGACCGGGGAGCTGTTTTTT. This gives the protein CASSSMGTGELFF.

The genes are TRBV18 and TRBJ1-4; 8 bases are shared with TRBD1. The CDR3 runs to 14 residues. Losses at the gene ends were 5 bases for V and 8 bases for J; bases not matched to a gene: 7. Looked up from germline, CDR1 is KGHSH and CDR2 is LQKENI. Written as DNA, the CDR3 is TGTGCCAGCTCATCCCAGGGGGCGAGGGAAAAACTGTTTTTT. Protein product: CASSSQGAREKLFF.

The rearrangement links TRBV5-1 to TRBJ1-6; D is uncertain. Looked up from germline, CDR1 is SGHRS and CDR2 is YFSETQ. V was cut by 0 bases and J by 10 bases, with 14 bases left in between. The CDR3 loop spans 15 amino acids. The DNA for the CDR3 is TGCGCCAGCAGCTTGGGGCAGACGAGCCTATCACCCCTCCACTTT. This gives the protein CASSLGQTSLSPLHF.

This clone was observed a few times. A read error is possible here, since a much larger clone lies one base away. Other DNA sequences of this sample code for an identical CDR3. The chain links TRBV18 to TRBJ2-5, with D unresolved. Germline CDR1 and CDR2: KGHSH and LQKENI. The CDR3 contains 11 residues. V gave up 3 bases and J gave up 3 bases, with 2 bases separating them. This CDR3 is CASSPKETQYF. The CDR3, as DNA: TGTGCCAGCTCACCCAAAGAGACCCAGTACTTC.

The chain links TRBV6-1 to TRBJ2-7, with D perhaps given as TRBD1 or TRBD2 (5 bases each). Deletions cut 11 bases from V and 3 bases from J, with 17 bases between. This CDR3 has 13 residues. Germline V gene sequence: CDR1 MNHNS, CDR2 SASEGT. DNA for the CDR3: TGTGCCTCAGCGAGGGACGGCAACTACGAGCAGTACTTC. Residues: CASARDGNYEQYF.

Comment on this clone: This specimen includes other DNA sequences encoding the same CDR3. This rearrangement joins TRBV4-1 to TRBJ2-7, with a possible D match to TRBD1 (6 bases). CDR1 is MGHRA and CDR2 is YSYEKL in the germline V gene. CDR3 length equals 17 residues. Trimming took 1 base from V and 0 from J, leaving 16 bases between them. The CDR3 bases are TGCGCCAGCAGCCAAGTAAGGGGGACGGGAAGCTCCTACGAGCAGTACTTC. Residues: CASSQVRGTGSSYEQYF.

The chain couples TRBV6-6 to TRBJ1-2; weak D call: TRBD1 (6 bases). CDR1 MNHNY and CDR2 SVGAGI come from the germline V gene (reference sequence). This CDR3 has 15 amino acids. Trimming left V 1 base short and J 1 base short, with 10 bases between. The CDR3 DNA reads as TGTGCCAGCAGTTACTTAGAACAGGGTAACTATGGCTACACCTTC. Translated: CASSYLEQGNYGYTF.

The chain couples TRBV27 to TRBJ2-7; 7 bases map to TRBD2. From germline, CDR1 is MNHEY and CDR2 SMNVEV (reference sequence). Trimming removed 5 bases from V and 0 bases from J; junction bases left unmatched: 7. This CDR3 is built from 15 residues. The DNA for the CDR3 is TGTGCCAGCAGTCCAGCGAGCGGGGTCTCCTACGAGCAGTACTTC. It is translated as CASSPASGVSYEQYF.

J is TRBJ1-1 and V is TRBV7-2, with D maybe TRBD1 (6 bases). Germline V gene lookup returns CDR1 SGHTA and CDR2 FQGNSA. Trimming left V 0 bases short and J 1 base short, with 9 bases between. The CDR3 contains 15 residues. CDR3 coding DNA: TGTGCCAGCAGCTTAGCCAGGACAGCGAACACTGAAGCTTTCTTT. Protein product: CASSLARTANTEAFF.

Notes on this clone: Other DNA sequences of this sample code for an identical CDR3. V is TRBV5-1 and J is TRBJ2-7, with 11 bases lining up with TRBD1. The CDR3 runs 14 residues. V lost 4 bases to trimming and J lost 3 bases; unmatched junction nucleotides: 3. Germline V gene sequence: CDR1 SGHRS, CDR2 YFSETQ. This chain's CDR3 is CASSPGTGGYEQYF. CDR3 sequence (DNA): TGCGCCAGCAGCCCGGGGACAGGGGGCTACGAGCAGTACTTC.

This chain uses TRBV2 with TRBJ2-2, with D unclear. Germline V gene sequence: CDR1 SNHLY, CDR2 FYNNEI. Trimming removed 8 bases from V and 7 bases from J, with 8 bases in between. This CDR3 contains 11 residues. The CDR3 DNA sequence: TGTGCCAGCGCCTTGGGCGGGGAGCTGTTTTTT. It translates to CASALGGELFF.

The CDR3 region is CASTRTSGDGQVKYF. The CDR3 bases are TGTGCCAGCACCAGGACTAGCGGAGACGGTCAAGTGAAGTACTTC. The chain joins TRBV27 to TRBJ2-5; TRBD2 aligns across 10 bases. The CDR3 extends over 15 amino acids. Germline CDR1 is MNHEY and CDR2 is SMNVEV (reference sequence). Trimming cost V 7 bases and J 12 bases; bases outside gene matches: 17.

This chain connects TRBV30 to TRBJ2-7, with D unresolved. CDR3 length: 14 amino acids. CDR1 and CDR2 from the germline V gene are GTSNPN and SVGIG (reference sequence). Trimming pared 3 bases from V and 2 bases from J, leaving 14 bases between. The CDR3 loop reads CAWSARVNAYEQYF. The CDR3 DNA reads TGTGCCTGGAGCGCCAGAGTTAACGCCTACGAGCAGTACTTC.

The V and J genes are TRBV5-1 and TRBJ2-2, with a possible D match to TRBD2 (5 bases). V lost 0 bases, J lost 2 bases, and 11 bases lay in between. Germline lookup yields CDR1 SGHRS and CDR2 YFSETQ. The CDR3 totals 16 residues. The CDR3 DNA is TGCGCCAGCAGCTTGGTTGTAGCGAGTAACACCGGGGAGCTGTTTTTT. Protein: CASSLVVASNTGELFF.

The genes are TRBV30 and TRBJ2-1; D possibly matches TRBD1 or TRBD2 (5 bases each). Germline V gives CDR1 GTSNPN, CDR2 SVGIG (reference sequence). There are 12 residues in the CDR3. V shed 0 bases and J shed 8 bases, with 8 bases lying between them. The CDR3 protein is CAWSVLGDEQFF. The CDR3 nucleotides are TGTGCCTGGAGTGTGCTGGGGGATGAGCAGTTCTTC.